Given below is one T cell receptor (beta chain) in context. Its matching antigen is unknown. This sample's time point: week 35, safety follow-up. Doses comprised 300 ug of mutant IDH1 20-mer peptide each, plus topical imiquimod. Using immunoSEQ multiplex PCR, the repertoire was profiled, and TCRdb retains in-frame clones only, with some absent. Seen here are about 54,000 clones, under 90% observed once, and the top ten hold approximately 4.5%. This entry comes from a study of a mutant IDH1 vaccine in newly diagnosed glioma. Study as a whole: Patients were started on vaccination 4-6 weeks after radiotherapy alone, or with temozolomide cycles.

The CDR3 covers 14 residues. The V and J ends lost 3 bases and 0 bases respectively, with 8 bases between them. Germline assignment: CDR1 SGHRS and CDR2 YFSETQ. The clonotype originates from a woman aged 18 to 35 with glioma. The sequencing here drew on PBMCs, taken from a glioma patient whose treatment included an IDH1 peptide vaccine. This chain connects TRBV5-1 to TRBJ2-3; D unresolved. This chain's CDR3 is CASSWRRSTDTQYF. The CDR3 DNA is TGCGCCAGCAGCTGGCGAAGGAGCACAGATACGCAGTATTTT.